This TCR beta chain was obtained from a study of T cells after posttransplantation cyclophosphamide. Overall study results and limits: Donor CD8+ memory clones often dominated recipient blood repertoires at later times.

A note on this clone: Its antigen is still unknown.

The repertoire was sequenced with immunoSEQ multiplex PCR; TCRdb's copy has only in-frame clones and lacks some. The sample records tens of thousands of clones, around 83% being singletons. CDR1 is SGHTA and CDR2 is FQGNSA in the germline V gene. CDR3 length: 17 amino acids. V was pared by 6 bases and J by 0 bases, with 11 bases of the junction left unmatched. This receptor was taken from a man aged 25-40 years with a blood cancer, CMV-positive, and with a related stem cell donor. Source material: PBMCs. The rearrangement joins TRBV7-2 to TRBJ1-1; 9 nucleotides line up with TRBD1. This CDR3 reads CASRKTGQGNMNTEAFF. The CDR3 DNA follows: TGTGCCAGCAGGAAGACGGGACAGGGTAACATGAACACTGAAGCTTTCTTT.